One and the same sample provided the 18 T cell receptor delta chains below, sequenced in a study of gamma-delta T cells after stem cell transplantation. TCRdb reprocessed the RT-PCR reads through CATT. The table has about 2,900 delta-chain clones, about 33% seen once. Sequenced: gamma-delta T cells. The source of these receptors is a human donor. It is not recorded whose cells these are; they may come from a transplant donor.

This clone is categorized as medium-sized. CDR3 in amino acids: CACDTVAHTGGPFLGGHKLIF. The DNA of the CDR3 is TGTGCCTGTGACACCGTGGCCCATACTGGGGGTCCCTTTTTAGGGGGCCATAAACTCATCTTT. The chain carries TRDV2 and TRDJ1; 8 bases match TRDD3. Germline CDR1 reads GEAIGNYY; CDR2 reads EKD. This CDR3 is built from 21 residues. Germline trimming cut 0 bases from V and 6 bases from J; bases unmatched to any gene: 26.

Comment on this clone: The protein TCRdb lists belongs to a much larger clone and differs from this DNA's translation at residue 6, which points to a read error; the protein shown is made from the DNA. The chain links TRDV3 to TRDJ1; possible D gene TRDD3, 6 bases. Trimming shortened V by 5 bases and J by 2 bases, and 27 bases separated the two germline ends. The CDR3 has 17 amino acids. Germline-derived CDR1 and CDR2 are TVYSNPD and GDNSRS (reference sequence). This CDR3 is CAPPSIVGMGRTDKLIF. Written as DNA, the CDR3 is TGTGCCCCCCCCTCGATCGTGGGGATGGGAAGGACCGATAAACTCATCTTT.

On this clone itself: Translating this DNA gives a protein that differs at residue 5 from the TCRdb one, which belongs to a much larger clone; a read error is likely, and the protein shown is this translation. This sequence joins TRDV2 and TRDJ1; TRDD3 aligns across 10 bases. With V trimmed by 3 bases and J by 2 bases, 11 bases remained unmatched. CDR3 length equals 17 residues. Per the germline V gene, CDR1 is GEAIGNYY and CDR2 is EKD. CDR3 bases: TGTGCCTGTGACTCCCTAATGGGGGATACTCTTACCGATAAACTCATCTTT. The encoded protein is CACDSLMGDTLTDKLIF.

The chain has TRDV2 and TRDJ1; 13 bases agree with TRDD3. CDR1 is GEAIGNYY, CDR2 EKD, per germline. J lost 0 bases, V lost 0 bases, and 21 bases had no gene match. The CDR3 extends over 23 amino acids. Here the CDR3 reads CACDTVILGDTNPKKTYTDKLIF. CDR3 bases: TGTGCCTGTGACACCGTGATACTGGGGGATACGAACCCCAAAAAGACTTACACCGATAAACTCATCTTT.

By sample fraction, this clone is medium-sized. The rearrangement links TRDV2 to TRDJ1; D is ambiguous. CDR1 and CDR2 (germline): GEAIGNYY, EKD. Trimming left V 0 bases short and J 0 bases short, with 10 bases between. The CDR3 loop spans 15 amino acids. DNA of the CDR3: TGTGCCTGTGACACCGTTACCAGGTACACCGATAAACTCATCTTT. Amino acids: CACDTVTRYTDKLIF.

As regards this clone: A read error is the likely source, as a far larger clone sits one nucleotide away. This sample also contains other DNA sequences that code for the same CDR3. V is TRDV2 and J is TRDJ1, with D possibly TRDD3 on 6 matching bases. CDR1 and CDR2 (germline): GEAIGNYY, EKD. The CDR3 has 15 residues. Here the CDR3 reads CACDTVGDPPDKLIF. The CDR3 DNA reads TGCGCCTGTGACACCGTCGGGGATCCCCCCGATAAACTCATCTTT.

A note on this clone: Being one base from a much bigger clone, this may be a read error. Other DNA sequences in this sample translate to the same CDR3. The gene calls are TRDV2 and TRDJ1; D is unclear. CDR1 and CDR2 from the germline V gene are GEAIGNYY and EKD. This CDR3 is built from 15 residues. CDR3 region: CACDTVTVQGDKLIF. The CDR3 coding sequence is TGTGCCTGCGACACCGTTACTGTACAGGGGGATAAACTCATCTTT.

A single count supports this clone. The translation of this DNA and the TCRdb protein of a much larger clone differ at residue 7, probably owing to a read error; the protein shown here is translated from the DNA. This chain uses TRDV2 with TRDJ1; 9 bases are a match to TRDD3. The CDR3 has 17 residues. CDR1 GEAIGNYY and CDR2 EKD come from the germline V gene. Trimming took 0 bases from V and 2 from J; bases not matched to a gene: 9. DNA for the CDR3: TGTGCCTGTGACACCCTAAGGGGGGATACTCTTACCGATAAACTCATCTTT. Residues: CACDTLRGDTLTDKLIF.

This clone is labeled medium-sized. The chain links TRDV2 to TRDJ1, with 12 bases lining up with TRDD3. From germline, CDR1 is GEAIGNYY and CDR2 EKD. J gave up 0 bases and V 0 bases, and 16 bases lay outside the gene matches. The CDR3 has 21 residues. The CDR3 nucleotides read TGTGCCTGTGACACCGTGCATACTGGGGGATACAGTGGGCCTTACACCGATAAACTCATCTTT. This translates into CACDTVHTGGYSGPYTDKLIF.

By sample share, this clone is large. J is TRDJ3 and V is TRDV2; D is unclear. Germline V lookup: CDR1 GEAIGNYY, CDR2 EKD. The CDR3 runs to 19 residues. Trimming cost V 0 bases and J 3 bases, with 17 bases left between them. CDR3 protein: CACDTAHSIAGWDTRQMFF. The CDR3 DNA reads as TGTGCCTGTGACACCGCTCACTCTATAGCGGGCTGGGACACCCGACAGATGTTTTTC.

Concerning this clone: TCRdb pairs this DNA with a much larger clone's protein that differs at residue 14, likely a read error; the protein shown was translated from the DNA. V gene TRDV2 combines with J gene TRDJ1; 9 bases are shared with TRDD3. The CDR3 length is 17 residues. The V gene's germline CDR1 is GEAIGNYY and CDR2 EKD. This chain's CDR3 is CACDRLLGDRYTDRLIF. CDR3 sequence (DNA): TGTGCCTGTGACAGACTACTGGGGGACAGGTACACCGATAGACTCATCTTT.

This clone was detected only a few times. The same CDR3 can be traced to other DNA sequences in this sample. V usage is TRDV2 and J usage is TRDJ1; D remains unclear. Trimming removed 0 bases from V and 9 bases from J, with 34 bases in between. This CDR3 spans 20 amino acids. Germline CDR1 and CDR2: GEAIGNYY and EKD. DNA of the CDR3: TGTGCCTGTGACACCGTATCAACAGGCATGATCCGGGCCCCCGGGAGAGAACTCATCTTT. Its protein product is CACDTVSTGMIRAPGRELIF.

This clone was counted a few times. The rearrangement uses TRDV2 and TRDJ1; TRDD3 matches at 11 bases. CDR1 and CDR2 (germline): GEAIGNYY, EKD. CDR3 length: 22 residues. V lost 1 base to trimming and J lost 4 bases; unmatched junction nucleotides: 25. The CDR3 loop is CACDTLQPAGDRLGDTNDKLIF. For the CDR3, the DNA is TGTGCCTGTGACACACTCCAACCCGCCGGGGATAGGCTGGGGGATACTAACGATAAACTCATCTTT.

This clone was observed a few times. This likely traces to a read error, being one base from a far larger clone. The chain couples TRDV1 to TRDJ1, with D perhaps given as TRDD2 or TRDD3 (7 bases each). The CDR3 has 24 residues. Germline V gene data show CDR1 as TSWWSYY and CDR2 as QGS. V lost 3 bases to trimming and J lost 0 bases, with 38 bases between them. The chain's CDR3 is CALGDFPTNIPILGKIRYTDKLIF. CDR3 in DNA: TGTGCTCTTGGGGACTTTCCTACGAACATACCTATACTGGGGAAGATCAGGTACACCGATAAACTCATCTTT.

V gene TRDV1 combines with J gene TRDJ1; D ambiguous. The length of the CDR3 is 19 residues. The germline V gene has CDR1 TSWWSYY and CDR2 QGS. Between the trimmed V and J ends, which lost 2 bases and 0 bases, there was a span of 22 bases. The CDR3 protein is CALGEEDPRTELYTDKLIF. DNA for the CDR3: TGTGCTCTTGGGGAAGAGGACCCCCGTACCGAACTGTACACCGATAAACTCATCTTT.

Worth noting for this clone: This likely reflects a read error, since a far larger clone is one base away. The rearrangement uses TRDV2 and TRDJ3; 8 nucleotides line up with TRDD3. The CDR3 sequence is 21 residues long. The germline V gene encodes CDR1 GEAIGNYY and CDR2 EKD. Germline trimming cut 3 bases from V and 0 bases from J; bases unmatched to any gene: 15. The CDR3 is CACDPLPWDTGSSWDTRQMFF. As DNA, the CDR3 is TGTGCCTGTGACCCACTACCGTGGGATACGGGGAGCTCCTGGGACACCCGACAGATGTTTTTC.

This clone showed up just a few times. The DNA of the CDR3 is TGTGCCTGTGACCCCTGGGGCCACTCCGATAAACTCATCTTT. It is translated as CACDPWGHSDKLIF. The chain carries TRDV2 and TRDJ1; D might be TRDD3 (6 bases). The CDR3 is 14 amino acids. CDR1 is GEAIGNYY and CDR2 is EKD in the germline V gene. Trimming took off 3 bases at V and 3 bases at J, with 13 bases between the two ends.

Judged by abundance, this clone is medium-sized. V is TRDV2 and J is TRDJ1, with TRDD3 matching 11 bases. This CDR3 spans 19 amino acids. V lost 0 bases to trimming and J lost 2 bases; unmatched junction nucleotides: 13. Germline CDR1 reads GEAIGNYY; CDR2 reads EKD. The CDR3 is CACDTVGRVGDTTTDKLIF. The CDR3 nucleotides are TGTGCCTGTGACACCGTAGGAAGGGTGGGGGATACGACGACCGATAAACTCATCTTT.